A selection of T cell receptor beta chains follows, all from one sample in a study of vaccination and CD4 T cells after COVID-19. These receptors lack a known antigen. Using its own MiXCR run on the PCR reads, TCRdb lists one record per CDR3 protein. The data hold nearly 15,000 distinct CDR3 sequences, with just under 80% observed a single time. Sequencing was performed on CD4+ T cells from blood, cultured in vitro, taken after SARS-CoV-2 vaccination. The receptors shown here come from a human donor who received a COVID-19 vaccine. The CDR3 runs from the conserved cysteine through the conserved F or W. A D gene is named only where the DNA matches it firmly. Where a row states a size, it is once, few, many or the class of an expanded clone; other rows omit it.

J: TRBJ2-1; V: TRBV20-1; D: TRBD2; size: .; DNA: TGCAGTGCTAGAGCTCACAGCGGGGGGTTAGATGAGCAGTTCTTC; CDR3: CSARAHSGGLDEQFF
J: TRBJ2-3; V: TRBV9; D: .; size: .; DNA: TGTGCCAGCAGCGTAGGGCCCGGGGCGGATACGCAGTATTTT; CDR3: CASSVGPGADTQYF
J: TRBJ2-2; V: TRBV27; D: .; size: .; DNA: TGTGCCAGCAGTTTACGCGGGGTCGGGGAGCTGTTTTTT; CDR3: CASSLRGVGELFF
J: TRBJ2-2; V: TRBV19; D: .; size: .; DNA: TGTGCCAGTCGTTCACCGCGGGATACCGGGGAGCTGTTTTTT; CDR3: CASRSPRDTGELFF
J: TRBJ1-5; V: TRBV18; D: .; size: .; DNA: TGTGCCAGCTCACCACGGGGGGCTGGACAGCCCCAGCATTTT; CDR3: CASSPRGAGQPQHF
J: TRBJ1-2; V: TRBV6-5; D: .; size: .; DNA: TGTGCCAGCAGTTCTCGATACAGGGCTAAGAGTTTTAACTATGGCTACACCTTC; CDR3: CASSSRYRAKSFNYGYTF
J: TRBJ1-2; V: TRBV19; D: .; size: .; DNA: TGTGCCAGTAGGACTGCCTATGGCTACACCTTC; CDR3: CASRTAYGYTF
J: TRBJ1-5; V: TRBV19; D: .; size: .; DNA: TGTGCCAGTAGTATGACGGTAAATCAGCCCCAGCATTTT; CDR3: CASSMTVNQPQHF
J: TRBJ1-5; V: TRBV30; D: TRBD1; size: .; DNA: TGTGCCTGGAGTCGGGACAGGGGCAATCAGCCCCAGCATTTT; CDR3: CAWSRDRGNQPQHF
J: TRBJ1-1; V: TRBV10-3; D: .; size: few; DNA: TGTGCCATCAGTGACTCCAGTTTTCCTTGGGCTTTCTTT; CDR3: CAISDSSFPWAFF
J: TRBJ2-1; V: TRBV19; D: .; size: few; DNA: TGTGCCAGTAGTATCCAGGGGCCCTACAATGAGCAGTTCTTC; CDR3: CASSIQGPYNEQFF
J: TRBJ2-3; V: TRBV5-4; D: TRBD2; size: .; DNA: TGTGCCAGCAGCGTGCTTGGACTAGCGGGGGGTAGCACAGATACGCAGTATTTT; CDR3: CASSVLGLAGGSTDTQYF
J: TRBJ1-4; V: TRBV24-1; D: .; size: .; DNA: TGTGCCACCAGTGATATGACAGAAAAACTGTTTTTT; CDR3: CATSDMTEKLFF
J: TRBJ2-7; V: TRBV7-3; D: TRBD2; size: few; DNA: TGTGCCAGCAGCTTGGGGACTATTCAGTACTTC; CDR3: CASSLGTIQYF
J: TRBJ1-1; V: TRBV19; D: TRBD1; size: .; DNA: TGTGCCAGTAGCAAGGGGGGGACAGAAAACACTGAAGCTTTCTTT; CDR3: CASSKGGTENTEAFF
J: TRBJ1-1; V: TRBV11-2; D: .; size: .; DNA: TGTGCCAGCAGGCTCGCATCAGGATCAGCTTTCTTT; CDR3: CASRLASGSAFF
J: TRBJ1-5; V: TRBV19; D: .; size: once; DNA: TGTGCCAGTAAACGGGGAGCTGGCAATCAGCCCCAGCATTTT; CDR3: CASKRGAGNQPQHF
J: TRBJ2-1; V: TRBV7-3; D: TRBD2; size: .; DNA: TGTGCCAGCAGTGGCGGGGGGGCTGAGTTCTTC; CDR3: CASSGGGAEFF
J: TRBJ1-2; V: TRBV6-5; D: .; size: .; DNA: TGTGCCAGCAGTTCTTCAGGGTTCGACTATGGCTACACCTTC; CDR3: CASSSSGFDYGYTF
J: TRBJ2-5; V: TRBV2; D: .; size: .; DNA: TGTGCCAGCAGTGAAGCAAGGGAGGAGACCCAGTACTTC; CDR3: CASSEAREETQYF
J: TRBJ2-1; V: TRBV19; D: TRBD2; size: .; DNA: TGTGCCAGTAGTCCCTGGTGGACTAGCGGGGGCTCCTACAATGAGCAGTTCTTC; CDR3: CASSPWWTSGGSYNEQFF
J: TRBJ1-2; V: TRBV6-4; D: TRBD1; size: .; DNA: TGTGCCAGCAGTCCGGGACAGGGGGCTGGTGGCTACACCTTC; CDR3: CASSPGQGAGGYTF
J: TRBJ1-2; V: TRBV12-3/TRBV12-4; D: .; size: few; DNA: TGTGCCAGCAGCCCCATGCCAGCATATACTAACTATGGCTACACCTTC; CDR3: CASSPMPAYTNYGYTF
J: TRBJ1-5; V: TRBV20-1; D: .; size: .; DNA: TGCAGTGCTAGCCTCGGGGCGAGGCAGCCCCAGCATTTT; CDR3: CSASLGARQPQHF
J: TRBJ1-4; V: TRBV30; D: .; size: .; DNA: TGTGCCTGGGCCAGGACCGTTGAGGAAAAACTGTTTTTT; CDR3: CAWARTVEEKLFF
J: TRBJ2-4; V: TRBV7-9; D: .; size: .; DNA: TGTGCCAGCAGCTTGGTATGGGCAGGGGATGCCAAAAACATTCAGTACTTC; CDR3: CASSLVWAGDAKNIQYF
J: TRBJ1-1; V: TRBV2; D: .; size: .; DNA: TGTGCCAGCAGTGACGACACTGAAGCTTTCTTT; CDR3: CASSDDTEAFF
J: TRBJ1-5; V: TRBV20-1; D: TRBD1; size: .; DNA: TGCAGTGCCGGGGGAGGGGGCGACAATCAGCCCCAGCATTTT; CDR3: CSAGGGGDNQPQHF
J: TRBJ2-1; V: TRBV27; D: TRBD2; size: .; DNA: TGTGCCAGCAGTTTCCTGGGGAGGGACTACAATGAGCAGTTCTTC; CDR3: CASSFLGRDYNEQFF
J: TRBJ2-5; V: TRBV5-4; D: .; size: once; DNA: TGTGCCAGCACCTCCGGGGGGACAGGAGGGTTAGAGACCCAGTACTTC; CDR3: CASTSGGTGGLETQYF
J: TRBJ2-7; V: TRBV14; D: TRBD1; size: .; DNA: TGTGCCAGCAGCCTTTTAACAGGGGCAAACTTCTACGAGCAGTACTTC; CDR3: CASSLLTGANFYEQYF
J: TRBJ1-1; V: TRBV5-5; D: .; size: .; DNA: TGTGCCAGCAGCCGGTACAACACTGAAGCTTTCTTT; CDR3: CASSRYNTEAFF
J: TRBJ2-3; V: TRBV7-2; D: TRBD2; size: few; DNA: TGTGCCAGCAGCTTAGCTAGCGGGCAAGATACGCAGTATTTT; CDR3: CASSLASGQDTQYF
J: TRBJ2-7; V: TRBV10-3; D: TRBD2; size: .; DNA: TGTGCCATCAGTGAGTCGAGGTCAACTAGCGGGAGGAGCTCCTACGAGCAGTACTTC; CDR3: CAISESRSTSGRSSYEQYF
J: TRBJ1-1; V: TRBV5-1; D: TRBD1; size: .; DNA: TGCGCCAGCAGCTTGGGACAGGGGGCAAGGACTGAAGCTTTCTTT; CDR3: CASSLGQGARTEAFF
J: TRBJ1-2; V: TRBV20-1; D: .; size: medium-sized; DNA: TGCAGTGCTAGAGGTGTCAGAAACACCTATGGCTACACCTTC; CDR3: CSARGVRNTYGYTF
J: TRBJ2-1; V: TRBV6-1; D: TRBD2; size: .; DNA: TGTGCCAGCAGTCCTAGCGGGGGGGAAGTCGTGGAGGAGCAGTTCTTC; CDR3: CASSPSGGEVVEEQFF
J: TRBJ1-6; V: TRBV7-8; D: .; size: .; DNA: TGTGCCAGCAGCTTAGCGCCATTTGCAGGGCTATATAATTCACCCCTCCACTTT; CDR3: CASSLAPFAGLYNSPLHF
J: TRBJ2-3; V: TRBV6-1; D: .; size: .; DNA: TGTGCCAGCAGTCTAGCGCCAATCACAGATACGCAGTATTTT; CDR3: CASSLAPITDTQYF
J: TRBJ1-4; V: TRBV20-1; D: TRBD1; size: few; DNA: TGCAGTGCTAGAGCCAACAGGGGGGAAAAACTGTTTTTT; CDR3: CSARANRGEKLFF
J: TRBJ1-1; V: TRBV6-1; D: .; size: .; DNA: TGTGCCAGCAGTGAACAACAGGGCGAGAACACTGAAGCTTTCTTT; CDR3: CASSEQQGENTEAFF
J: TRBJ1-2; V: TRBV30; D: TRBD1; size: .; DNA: TGTGCCTGGTCCCTCTCGGGACAGGGGGTACCCTATGGCTACACCTTC; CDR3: CAWSLSGQGVPYGYTF
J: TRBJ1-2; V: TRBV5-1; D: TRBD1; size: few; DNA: TGCGCCAGCAACGGACAGGAGAACTATGGCTACACCTTC; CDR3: CASNGQENYGYTF
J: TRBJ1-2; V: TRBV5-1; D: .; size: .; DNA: TGCGCCAGCAGCATTTACACCGACGGGTCCGGGAAAGGCTACACCTTC; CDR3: CASSIYTDGSGKGYTF
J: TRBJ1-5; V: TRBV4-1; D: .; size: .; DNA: TGCGCCAGCAGCCCAAATCAGGGCAATCAGCCCCAGCATTTT; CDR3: CASSPNQGNQPQHF
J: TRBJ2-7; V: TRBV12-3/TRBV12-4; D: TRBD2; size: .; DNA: TGTGCCAGCGGGGGACTAGCGGGGGGGTACGAGCAGTACTTC; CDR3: CASGGLAGGYEQYF
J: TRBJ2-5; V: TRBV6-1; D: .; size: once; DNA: TGTGCCAGCAGTCTGATAGCGGAAGAGACCCAGTACTTC; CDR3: CASSLIAEETQYF
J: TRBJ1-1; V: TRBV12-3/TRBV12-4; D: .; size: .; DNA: TGTGCCAGCAGGATAGACACTGAAGCTTTCTTT; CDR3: CASRIDTEAFF
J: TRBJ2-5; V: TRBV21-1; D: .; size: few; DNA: TGTGCCAGCAGCCGGACTAGCGGGGGCCAAGAGACCCAGTACTTC; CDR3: CASSRTSGGQETQYF
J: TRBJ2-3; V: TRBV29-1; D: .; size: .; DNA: TGCAGCGTTGATGTTGGTACGCAGTATTTT; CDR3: CSVDVGTQYF
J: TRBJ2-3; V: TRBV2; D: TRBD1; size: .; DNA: TGTGCCAGCGGCGTTGGGACAGGGGGCGCAGATACGCAGTATTTT; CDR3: CASGVGTGGADTQYF
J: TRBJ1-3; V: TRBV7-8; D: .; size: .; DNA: TGTGCCAGCAGCTCCCACCAGCGAAACACCATATATTTT; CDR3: CASSSHQRNTIYF